The table lists the clone carrying this T cell receptor (beta chain) with many counts. Its antigen is still unknown. Graves' hyperthyroidism was deemed stable given no ophthalmopathy progression within 18 months. Hyperthyroidism, newly diagnosed and lasting under 2 months, affected patients aged 18 to 65. The data originate from a study of T cells in Graves' hyperthyroidism and ophthalmopathy. Findings and limits, study-wide: Within blood appeared most thyroid clonotypes that had expanded above 0.001.

RNA transcripts provided the source from which TCR beta CDR3 regions were amplified. Researchers ran a first-round RT-PCR on the TCR CDR3 using the HTBI primer set. Each CDR3 protein is one row after TCRdb ran MiXCR on the multiplex PCR reads. This sample has under 550,000 distinct CDR3 sequences, with roughly 15% found just once. Sequencing was performed on blood. The sequence was obtained from a woman under 30 with Graves' hyperthyroidism.

In nucleotides, the CDR3 is TGTGCCAGCTCACCACCGGGACAGGGGGCCCGTACTGAAGCTTTCTTT. This gives the protein CASSPPGQGARTEAFF. The chain employs TRBV18 and TRBJ1-1; 12 bases line up with TRBD1. The CDR3 contains 16 residues. Per the germline V gene, CDR1 is KGHSH and CDR2 is LQKENI. Trimming removed 0 bases from V and 5 bases from J; junction bases left unmatched: 4.